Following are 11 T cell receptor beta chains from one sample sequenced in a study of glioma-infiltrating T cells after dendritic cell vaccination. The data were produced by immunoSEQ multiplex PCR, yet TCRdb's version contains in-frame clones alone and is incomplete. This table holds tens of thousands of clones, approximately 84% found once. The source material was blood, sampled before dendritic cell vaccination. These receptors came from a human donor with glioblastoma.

The CDR3 is CATSALLAGATNEQFF. The CDR3 nucleotides read TGTGCCACCAGCGCGCTACTAGCGGGGGCCACCAATGAGCAGTTCTTC. The genes are TRBV15 and TRBJ2-1; TRBD2 agrees at 11 bases. J lost 6 bases, V lost 5 bases, and 9 bases had no gene match. The CDR3 runs 16 residues. Germline CDR1 and CDR2: LNHNV and YYDKDF (reference sequence).

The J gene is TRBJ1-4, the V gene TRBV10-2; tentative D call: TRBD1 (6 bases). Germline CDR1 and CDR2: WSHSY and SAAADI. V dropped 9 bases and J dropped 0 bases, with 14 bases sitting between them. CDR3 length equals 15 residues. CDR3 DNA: TGCGCCAGTAGAGGGGGGGATGCAACTAATGAAAAACTGTTTTTT. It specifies CASRGGDATNEKLFF.

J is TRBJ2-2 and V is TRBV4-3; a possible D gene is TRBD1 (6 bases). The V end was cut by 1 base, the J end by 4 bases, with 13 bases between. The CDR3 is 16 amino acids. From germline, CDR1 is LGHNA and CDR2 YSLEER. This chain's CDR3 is CASSQGASGATGELFF. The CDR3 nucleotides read TGCGCCAGCAGCCAAGGAGCGTCAGGGGCCACCGGGGAGCTGTTTTTT.

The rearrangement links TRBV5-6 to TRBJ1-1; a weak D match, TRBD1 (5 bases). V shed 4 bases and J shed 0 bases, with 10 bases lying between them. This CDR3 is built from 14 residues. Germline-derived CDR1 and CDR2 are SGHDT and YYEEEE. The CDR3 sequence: CASSPGPLNTEAFF. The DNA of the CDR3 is TGTGCCAGCAGCCCAGGGCCGCTGAACACTGAAGCTTTCTTT. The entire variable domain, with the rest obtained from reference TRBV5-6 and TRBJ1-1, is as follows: DAGVTQSPTHLIKTRGQQVTLRCSPKSGHDTVSWYQQALGQGPQFIFQYYEEEERQRGNFPDRFSGHQFPNYSSELNVNALLLGDSALYLCASSPGPLNTEAFFGQGTRLTVV.

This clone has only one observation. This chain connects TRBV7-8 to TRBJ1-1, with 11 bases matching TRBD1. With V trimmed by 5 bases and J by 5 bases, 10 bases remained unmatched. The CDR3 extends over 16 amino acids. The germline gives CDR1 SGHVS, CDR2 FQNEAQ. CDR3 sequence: CASSPGTGGTGTEAFF. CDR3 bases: TGTGCCAGCAGCCCCGGGACAGGGGGGACGGGGACTGAAGCTTTCTTT.

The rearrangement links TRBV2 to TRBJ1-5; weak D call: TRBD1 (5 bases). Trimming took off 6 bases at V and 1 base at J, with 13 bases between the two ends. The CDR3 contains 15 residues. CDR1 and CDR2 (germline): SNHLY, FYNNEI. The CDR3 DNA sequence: TGTGCCAGCAGACCAGACAGAGCCAGCAATCAGCCCCAGCATTTT. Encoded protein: CASRPDRASNQPQHF.

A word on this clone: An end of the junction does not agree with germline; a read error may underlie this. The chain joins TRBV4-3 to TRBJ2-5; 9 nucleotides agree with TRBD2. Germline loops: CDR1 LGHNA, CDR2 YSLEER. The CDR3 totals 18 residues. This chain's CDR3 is CASGQHGRSGGPTETQYF. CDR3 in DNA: TGCGCCAGCGGCCAACATGGTAGGAGCGGGGGGCCGACTGAGACCCAGTACTTC.

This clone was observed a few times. The CDR3 coding sequence is TGTGCCAGCAGCCACAAGTCCTCACAGGGCCTGGGGGGCTACACCTTC. This translates into CASSHKSSQGLGGYTF. The V gene is TRBV5-4, the J gene TRBJ1-2; a weak D match, TRBD1 (6 bases). The CDR3 extends over 16 amino acids. V was shortened by 4 bases and J by 8 bases, with 24 bases between the two germline ends. Germline CDR1 and CDR2: SGHNT and YYREEE (reference sequence).

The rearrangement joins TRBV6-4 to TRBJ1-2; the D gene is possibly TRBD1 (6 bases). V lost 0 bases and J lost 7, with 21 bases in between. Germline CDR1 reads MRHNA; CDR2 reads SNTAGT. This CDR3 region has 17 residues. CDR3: CASSDSGNKGDIVGYTF. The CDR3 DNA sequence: TGTGCCAGCAGTGACTCGGGTAATAAAGGGGACATCGTTGGCTACACCTTC.

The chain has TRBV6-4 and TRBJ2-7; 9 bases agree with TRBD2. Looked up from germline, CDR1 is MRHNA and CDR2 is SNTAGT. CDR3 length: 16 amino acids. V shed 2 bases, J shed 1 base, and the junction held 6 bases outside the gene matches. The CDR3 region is CASSDSERGASYEQYF. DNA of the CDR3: TGTGCCAGCAGTGACAGCGAGCGGGGGGCGTCCTACGAGCAGTACTTC.

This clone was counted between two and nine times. The CDR3 sequence: CASSLSPAGSGTDTQYF. DNA for the CDR3: TGCGCCAGCAGCTTGTCGCCGGCGGGGTCTGGCACAGATACGCAGTATTTT. This chain uses TRBV5-1 with TRBJ2-3; D perhaps matches TRBD2 (6 bases). The germline V and J ends were trimmed by 1 base and 1 base, with 16 bases remaining between them. The germline V gene encodes CDR1 SGHRS and CDR2 YFSETQ. This CDR3 comprises 17 residues.